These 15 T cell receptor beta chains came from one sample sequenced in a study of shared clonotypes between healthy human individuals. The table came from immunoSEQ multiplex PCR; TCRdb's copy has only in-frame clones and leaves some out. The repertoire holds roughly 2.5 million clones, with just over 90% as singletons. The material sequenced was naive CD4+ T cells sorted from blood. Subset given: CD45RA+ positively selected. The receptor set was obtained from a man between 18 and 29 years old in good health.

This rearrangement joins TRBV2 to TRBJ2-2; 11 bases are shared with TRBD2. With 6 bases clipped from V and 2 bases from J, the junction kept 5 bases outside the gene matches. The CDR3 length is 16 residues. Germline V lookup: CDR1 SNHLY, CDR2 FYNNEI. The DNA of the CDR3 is TGTGCCAGCAGGAGACTAGCGGGAATAAACACCGGGGAGCTGTTTTTT. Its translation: CASRRLAGINTGELFF.

In DNA, the CDR3 is TGTGCCAGCAGCTTACTGCCAGGGGGCAGATATGAGCAGTTCTTC. Translated, it gives CASSLLPGGRYEQFF. The chain has TRBV7-2 and TRBJ2-1; 8 bases agree with TRBD1. Germline CDR1 reads SGHTA; CDR2 reads FQGNSA. The CDR3 runs 15 residues. After removal of 2 bases from V and 8 bases from J, the junction contained 8 bases not matched to a gene.

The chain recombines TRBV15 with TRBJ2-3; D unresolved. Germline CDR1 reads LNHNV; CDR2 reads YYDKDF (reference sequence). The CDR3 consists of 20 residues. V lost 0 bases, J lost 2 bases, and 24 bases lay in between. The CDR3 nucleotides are TGTGCCACCAGCAGAGACTCTTCCAGGAGACTCAGCGCGTTCACAGATACGCAGTATTTT. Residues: CATSRDSSRRLSAFTDTQYF.

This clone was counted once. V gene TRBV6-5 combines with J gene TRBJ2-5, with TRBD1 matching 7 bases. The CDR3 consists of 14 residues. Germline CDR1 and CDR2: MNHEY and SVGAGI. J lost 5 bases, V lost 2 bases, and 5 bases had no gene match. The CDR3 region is CASSYQDRLETQYF. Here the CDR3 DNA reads TGTGCCAGCAGTTACCAGGACAGGTTGGAGACCCAGTACTTC.

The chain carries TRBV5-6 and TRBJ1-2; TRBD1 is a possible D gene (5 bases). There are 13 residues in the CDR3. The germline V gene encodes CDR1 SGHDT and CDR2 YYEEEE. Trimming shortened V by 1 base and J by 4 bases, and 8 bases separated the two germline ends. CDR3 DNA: TGTGCCAGCAGCTTGCGGGGGAGCTATGGCTACACCTTC. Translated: CASSLRGSYGYTF. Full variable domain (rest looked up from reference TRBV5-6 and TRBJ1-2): DAGVTQSPTHLIKTRGQQVTLRCSPKSGHDTVSWYQQALGQGPQFIFQYYEEEERQRGNFPDRFSGHQFPNYSSELNVNALLLGDSALYLCASSLRGSYGYTFGSGTRLTVV.

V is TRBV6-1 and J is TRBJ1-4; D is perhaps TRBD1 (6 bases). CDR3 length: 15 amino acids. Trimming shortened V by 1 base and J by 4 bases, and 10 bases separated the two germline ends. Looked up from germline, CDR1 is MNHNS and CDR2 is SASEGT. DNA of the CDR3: TGTGCCAGCAGTGAAGGGGACACCCATAATGAAAAACTGTTTTTT. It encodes CASSEGDTHNEKLFF.

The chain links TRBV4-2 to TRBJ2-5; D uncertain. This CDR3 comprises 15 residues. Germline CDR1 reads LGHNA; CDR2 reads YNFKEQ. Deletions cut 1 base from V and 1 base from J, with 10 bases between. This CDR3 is CASSQGWTGQETQYF. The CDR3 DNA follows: TGTGCCAGCAGCCAAGGTTGGACCGGCCAAGAGACCCAGTACTTC.

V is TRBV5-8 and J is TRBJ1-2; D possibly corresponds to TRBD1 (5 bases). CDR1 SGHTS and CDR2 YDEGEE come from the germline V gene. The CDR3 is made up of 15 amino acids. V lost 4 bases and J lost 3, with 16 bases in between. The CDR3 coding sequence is TGTGCCAGCAGCCGTGGACCGCGAGGGGACTATGGCTACACCTTC. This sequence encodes CASSRGPRGDYGYTF.

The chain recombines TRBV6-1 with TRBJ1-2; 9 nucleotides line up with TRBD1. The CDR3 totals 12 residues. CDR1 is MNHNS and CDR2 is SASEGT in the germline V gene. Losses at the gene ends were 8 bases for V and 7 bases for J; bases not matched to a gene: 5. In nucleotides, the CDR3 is TGTGCCAGCCAACAGGGGGCGCGTGGCTACACCTTC. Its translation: CASQQGARGYTF.

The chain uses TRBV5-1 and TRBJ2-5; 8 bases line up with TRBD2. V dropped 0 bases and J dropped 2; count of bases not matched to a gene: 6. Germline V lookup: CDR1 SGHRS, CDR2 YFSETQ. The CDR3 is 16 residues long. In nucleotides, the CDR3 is TGCGCCAGCAGCTTGGCGGGCGGGGGGAGACAAGAGACCCAGTACTTC. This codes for CASSLAGGGRQETQYF.

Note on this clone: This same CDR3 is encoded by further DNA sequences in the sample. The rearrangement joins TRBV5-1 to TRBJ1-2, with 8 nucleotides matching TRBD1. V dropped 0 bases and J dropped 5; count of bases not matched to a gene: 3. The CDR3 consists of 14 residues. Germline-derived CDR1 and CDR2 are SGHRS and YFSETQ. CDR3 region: CASSLGGQDYGYTF. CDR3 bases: TGCGCCAGCAGCTTGGGGGGACAGGATTATGGCTACACCTTC.

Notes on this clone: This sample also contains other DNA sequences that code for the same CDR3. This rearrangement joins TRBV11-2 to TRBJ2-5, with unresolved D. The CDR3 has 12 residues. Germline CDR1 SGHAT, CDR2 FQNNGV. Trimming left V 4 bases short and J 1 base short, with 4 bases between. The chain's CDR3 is CASSSLQETQYF. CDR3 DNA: TGTGCCAGCAGCTCCCTCCAAGAGACCCAGTACTTC.

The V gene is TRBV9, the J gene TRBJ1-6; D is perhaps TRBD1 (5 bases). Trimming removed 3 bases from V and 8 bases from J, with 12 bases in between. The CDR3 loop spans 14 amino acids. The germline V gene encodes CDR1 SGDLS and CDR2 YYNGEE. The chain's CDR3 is CASSGDRTYSPLHF. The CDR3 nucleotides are TGTGCCAGCAGCGGGGACCGAACTTATTCACCCCTCCACTTT.

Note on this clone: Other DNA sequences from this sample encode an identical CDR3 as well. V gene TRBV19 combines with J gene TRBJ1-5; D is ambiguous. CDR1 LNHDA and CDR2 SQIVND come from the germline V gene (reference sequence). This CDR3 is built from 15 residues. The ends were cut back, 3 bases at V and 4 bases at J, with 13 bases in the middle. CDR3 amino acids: CASSIDGSSNQPQHF. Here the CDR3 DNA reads TGTGCCAGTAGTATCGATGGCAGCTCAAATCAGCCCCAGCATTTT.

For the CDR3, the DNA is TGTGCCAGCAGACTGCCGTGGGTTTCCTACAATGAGCAGTTCTTC. This translates into CASRLPWVSYNEQFF. The rearrangement links TRBV21-1 to TRBJ2-1. TRBV21-1 is deemed a pseudogene. This CDR3 contains 15 residues.